This TCR beta chain is from a study of blood T cell repertoires in COVID-19 (dated by TCRdb to the early 2020s). Some background on the complete study: The collaborator samples originated in the United States, Italy and Spain and spanned the acute and convalescent phases of COVID-19. The material from the prospective study consisted of cDNA or gDNA derived from T cells, B-cell-depleted T cells, or PBMCs. The dataset comprised deeply sampled blood TCRbeta repertoires from subjects exposed to, actively infected with, or recovered from COVID-19. The repertoires were released in a freely available public database meant as a resource for research on the immune response to SARS-CoV-2. Samples came from the ongoing ImmuneRACE study (first 160 participants) plus 1,254 subjects from 6 global collaborators. Sample metadata almost always included a de-identified subject ID, COVID-19 status, age in years and sex. Where available, HLA class I and class II types were obtained from metadata supplied by the sample provider rather than from assay-based typing. Study-wide conclusions, independent of this receptor: How much clinical and demographic metadata was included differed by source and by participant, and the metadata was provided uncurated.

The collaborating institutions used their own protocols to collect whole blood in K2EDTA tubes. Collaborator samples were shipped for TCRbeta analysis as frozen whole blood, isolated PBMCs, or DNA extracted from either sample type. According to the germline V gene (reference sequence), CDR1 reads MNHNY and CDR2 reads SVGAGI. The V end gives up 2 bases and the J end 3 bases, leaving 3 bases in the junction not matched to a gene. The CDR3 runs 15 amino acids, cysteine and phenylalanine included. Only the CDR3 portion is preserved as DNA: 45 bases, with reading frame beginning at the first base. TCRbeta CDR3 regions were amplified from genomic DNA by means of the immunoSEQ Assay, a bias-controlled multiplex PCR. The study's own analysis went as follows. The number of nucleated cells in each sample was estimated by amplification of reference gene primers within the assay. To quantify the absolute abundance of each unique TCRbeta CDR3 rearrangement, sequence reads were collapsed and filtered. For each sample, productive Simpson clonality was calculated by taking the square root of Simpson's diversity index across productive rearrangements. Sourced from immuneACCESS, this table was stored by TCRdb with only in-frame sequences that have V and J called. A share of the clones is absent; for the studies checked, an unresolved V gene accounts for under half, and the remainder has no known explanation. The DNA gave D and trimming, while V, J and clone size come from that table. For this sample there are 100,000 to 120,000 clones; about nine tenths appear just once. The ten biggest clones cover 4% to 5.5% of the sample.

Worth noting for this clone: The clone's antigen remains unknown. Base qualities are not provided; no much larger clone lies one nucleotide away.

The chain is made from TRBV6-6 and TRBJ2-1, with 8 bases aligning to TRBD2. The receptor was isolated from a woman between 50 and 59 years old with acute or convalescent COVID-19. Sequencing used peripheral blood. Read as DNA, the sequence is TGTGCCAGCAGTTACGAGGCGGGAGGCTACAATGAGCAGTTCTTC. Translated, this is CASSYEAGGYNEQFF.